This T cell receptor (beta chain) was profiled in a study of blood T cell repertoires in COVID-19. CDR1 and CDR2 from the germline V gene are SGHRS and YFSETQ. With 4 bases clipped from V and 4 bases from J, the junction kept 9 bases outside the gene matches. This CDR3 is built from 16 residues. Profiled with immunoSEQ multiplex PCR; TCRdb holds only in-frame clones, not every one. The sample consists of about 59,000 clones, over 75% of them appearing once. This sequence was found in an elderly man with acute or convalescent COVID-19. Input material: peripheral blood. The chain carries TRBV5-1 and TRBJ2-5; the match to TRBD1 covers 11 bases. The CDR3 here is CASSAGTGGLGETQYF. The CDR3 DNA sequence: TGCGCCAGCAGCGCCGGGACAGGGGGTCTAGGAGAGACCCAGTACTTC.